The T cell receptor (beta chain) described here comes from a study of cytomegalovirus exposure and HLA in healthy donors. Concerning this clone itself: Other DNA sequences from this sample encode an identical CDR3 as well.

The PCR had 60 Vbeta and 13 Jbeta primers. The data were produced by immunoSEQ multiplex PCR, yet TCRdb's version contains in-frame clones alone and is incomplete. Its listing shows roughly 150,000 clones. There are 15 residues in the CDR3. J was trimmed by 5 bases and V by 4 bases; bases with no gene match: 5. Sequencing used PBMCs. The V gene is TRBV5-7, the J gene TRBJ1-6, with 8 bases matching TRBD1. TRBV5-7 is recorded as an ORF, its role being uncertain. The sequence was collected from a woman in her forties or fifties in good health and CMV-seronegative. The CDR3 nucleotides are TGTGCCAGCAGCCGTACAGGGGGGGATAATTCACCCCTCCACTTT. It yields the protein CASSRTGGDNSPLHF.